This passage covers 6 T cell receptor beta chains from one sample sequenced in a study of T-cell memory formation after mild COVID-19. MiXCR, run by TCRdb on the 5' RACE reads, gives a single entry per CDR3 protein. The sample consists of some 300,000 distinct CDR3 sequences, roughly 20% of them appearing once. The material sequenced was PBMCs or a T cell subset sorted from them (not recorded which). The receptors here all came from a man younger than 35 who had mild COVID-19 (a few samples of this study predate the infection). Cell type and time point are not known.

This clonotype has just a few counts. The chain couples TRBV4-3 to TRBJ2-2; 11 bases are shared with TRBD2. With 4 bases clipped from V and 7 bases from J, the junction kept 11 bases outside the gene matches. This CDR3 contains 17 residues. Germline loops: CDR1 LGHNA, CDR2 YSLEER. The CDR3 here is CASSPRTSGGRFGELFF. As DNA, the CDR3 is TGCGCCAGCAGCCCCCGTACTAGCGGGGGAAGATTCGGGGAGCTGTTTTTT.

This clonotype came up many times. CDR3: CSASMSRVYGANVLTF. The CDR3 coding sequence is TGCAGTGCTAGCATGTCCAGGGTATATGGGGCCAACGTCCTGACTTTC. This chain connects TRBV20-1 to TRBJ2-6, with D maybe TRBD1 (5 bases). V was shortened by 3 bases and J by 3 bases, with 15 bases between the two germline ends. This CDR3 region has 16 residues. Germline-derived CDR1 and CDR2 are DFQATT and SNEGSKA (reference sequence).

This clonotype was detected only a few times. The rearrangement links TRBV20-1 to TRBJ2-2; a weak D match, TRBD1 (5 bases). V dropped 6 bases and J dropped 1 base, with 12 bases sitting between them. CDR3 length: 14 residues. Germline CDR1 is DFQATT and CDR2 is SNEGSKA (reference sequence). CDR3 nucleotide sequence: TGCAGTGCCGGCGACAGAAAGAACACCGGGGAGCTGTTTTTT. Translation: CSAGDRKNTGELFF.

This clonotype was seen a few times. The rearrangement links TRBV7-2 to TRBJ1-1; D gene ambiguous. The germline V and J ends were trimmed by 2 bases and 1 base, with 14 bases remaining between them. From germline, CDR1 is SGHTA and CDR2 FQGNSA. There are 16 residues in the CDR3. CDR3 sequence: CASSLFIRQTNTEAFF. CDR3 DNA: TGTGCCAGCAGCTTATTTATTCGGCAGACGAACACTGAAGCTTTCTTT. Looking up the rest from reference TRBV7-2 and TRBJ1-1 gives the full variable domain: GAGVSQSPSNKVTEKGKDVELRCDPISGHTALYWYRQSLGQGLEFLIYFQGNSAPDKSGLPSDRFSAERTGGSVSTLTIQRTQQEDSAVYLCASSLFIRQTNTEAFFGQGTRLTVV.

The chain employs TRBV20-1 and TRBJ2-7; D tentatively reads TRBD1 or TRBD2 (5 bases each). The CDR3 extends over 16 amino acids. Trimming took off 0 bases at V and 2 bases at J, with 17 bases between the two ends. Germline V gene data show CDR1 as DFQATT and CDR2 as SNEGSKA (reference sequence). The CDR3 spells CSARDLASGPTYEQYF. The CDR3 DNA is TGCAGTGCTAGAGATCTGGCCTCGGGGCCGACCTACGAGCAGTACTTC.

A few counts support this clonotype. CDR3 sequence: CASREPGELFF. CDR3 sequence (DNA): TGTGCCAGCAGGGAGCCCGGGGAGCTGTTTTTT. J is TRBJ2-2 and V is TRBV2; D ambiguous. The germline V and J ends were trimmed by 6 bases and 6 bases, with 5 bases remaining between them. This CDR3 contains 11 residues. Germline CDR1 is SNHLY and CDR2 is FYNNEI.